Below, 10 T cell receptor beta chains from the same sample are listed, as sequenced in a study of blood T cell repertoires in COVID-19 (dated by TCRdb to 2020 to 2022). The library was made by the immunoSEQ multiplex PCR assay. The clones in this table, taken by TCRdb from immuneACCESS, are in-frame only. Not every clone is retained; where verified, under half of the shortfall comes from an unresolved V gene, and the cause of the rest is unknown. The sample table lists 45,000 to 50,000 clones, over 70% of them with a count of one. The ten largest make up roughly three fifths of the sample. Sequenced sample: peripheral blood. Receptors were obtained from a man between 65 and 79 years old with acute or convalescent COVID-19.

The chain carries TRBV9 and TRBJ2-6; D perhaps matches TRBD2 (6 bases). Germline V lookup: CDR1 SGDLS, CDR2 YYNGEE. The CDR3 extends over 17 amino acids. The V end lost 6 bases, the J end lost 0 bases, and 16 bases lay between the germline ends. The CDR3 sequence: CASTLAWGGSGANVLTF. CDR3 DNA sequence: TGTGCCAGCACCCTGGCATGGGGAGGCTCTGGGGCCAACGTCCTGACTTTC. Based on the CDR3 plus reference TRBV9 and TRBJ2-6, the full variable domain is DSGVTQTPKHLITATGQRVTLRCSPRSGDLSVYWYQQSLDQGLQFLIQYYNGEERAKGNILERFSAQQFPDLHSELNLSSLELGDSALYFCASTLAWGGSGANVLTFGAGSRLTVL.

The sample holds a few counts of this clone. The chain uses TRBV30 and TRBJ1-6, with no clear D. The V gene's germline CDR1 is GTSNPN and CDR2 SVGIG (reference sequence). The V end lost 4 bases, the J end lost 1 base, and 5 bases lay between the germline ends. CDR3 length equals 13 residues. The CDR3 loop reads CAWTNSYNSPLHF. For the CDR3, the DNA is TGTGCCTGGACTAATTCCTATAATTCACCCCTCCACTTT.

The chain uses TRBV7-9 and TRBJ2-3; maybe TRBD2 (7 bases). V was trimmed by 6 bases and J by 5 bases, leaving 15 bases between them. Looked up from germline, CDR1 is SEHNR and CDR2 is FQNEAQ (reference sequence). The CDR3 spans 14 residues. The CDR3 region is CASSRGGSGDTQYF. In DNA form, the CDR3 reads TGTGCCAGCAGTCGCGGGGGCTCGGGAGATACGCAGTATTTT.

This sequence joins TRBV7-6 and TRBJ1-6, with no clear D. The CDR3 sequence is 17 residues long. Trimming took 1 base from V and 5 from J, leaving 15 bases between them. The germline gives CDR1 SGHVS, CDR2 FNYEAQ. The CDR3 DNA follows: TGTGCCAGCAGCTTAGGCGGAATTGGCGGAGATAATTCACCCCTCCACTTT. This gives the protein CASSLGGIGGDNSPLHF. Full variable domain (rest looked up from reference TRBV7-6 and TRBJ1-6): GAGVSQSPRYKVTKRGQDVALRCDPISGHVSLYWYRQALGQGPEFLTYFNYEAQQDKSGLPNDRFSAERPEGSISTLTIQRTEQRDSAMYRCASSLGGIGGDNSPLHFGNGTRLTVT.

The chain couples TRBV4-3 to TRBJ2-6; TRBD2 aligns across 7 bases. V was pared by 0 bases and J by 2 bases, with 19 bases of the junction left unmatched. The CDR3 length is 22 residues. The germline gives CDR1 LGHNA, CDR2 YSLEER. The CDR3 region is CASSQELVSLGGYITGANVLTF. CDR3 sequence (DNA): TGCGCCAGCAGCCAAGAATTGGTATCCCTGGGGGGGTATATTACTGGGGCCAACGTCCTGACTTTC.

This rearrangement joins TRBV27 to TRBJ2-7, with a tentative D call TRBD1 (5 bases). Germline lookup yields CDR1 MNHEY and CDR2 SMNVEV (reference sequence). Trimming removed 6 bases from V and 5 bases from J, with 14 bases in between. The CDR3 covers 13 residues. The CDR3 DNA follows: TGTGCCAGCAGCCCAGCAGGGTTCAACGAGCAGTACTTC. This encodes CASSPAGFNEQYF.

The DNA of the CDR3 is TGTGCCATCAGGCAGGTAGCCTACAATGAGCAGTTCTTC. Its translation: CAIRQVAYNEQFF. J is TRBJ2-1 and V is TRBV10-3; D not certain. The V gene lost 6 bases and the J gene lost 2 bases, with 8 bases spanning the gap. Per the germline V gene, CDR1 is ENHRY and CDR2 is SYGVKD. The CDR3 extends over 13 amino acids.

V and J are TRBV3-1 (or the pseudogene TRBV3-2) and TRBJ2-7; TRBD2 matches at 11 bases. Germline V CDR1 and CDR2: LGHDT, YNNKEL (reference sequence). Trimming at V came to 4 bases and at J to 6 bases, leaving 8 bases not matched to a gene. The CDR3 is 15 amino acids. CDR3 coding DNA: TGTGCCAGCAGCCCCCTACTAGCGGGAGTCTCCGAGCAGTACTTC. Encoded protein: CASSPLLAGVSEQYF.

This chain joins TRBV2 and TRBJ1-1, with 8 bases fitting TRBD1. The CDR3 totals 14 residues. V shed 7 bases and J 2 bases; nucleotides not matched to a gene: 6. Germline CDR1 reads SNHLY; CDR2 reads FYNNEI. This CDR3 reads CASILTGANTEAFF. The CDR3 nucleotides are TGTGCCAGCATTCTGACAGGGGCTAACACTGAAGCTTTCTTT. The whole variable domain, filled in from reference TRBV2 and TRBJ1-1, reads EPEVTQTPSHQVTQMGQEVILRCVPISNHLYFYWYRQILGQKVEFLVSFYNNEISEKSEIFDDQFSVERPDGSNFTLKIRSTKLEDSAMYFCASILTGANTEAFFGQGTRLTVV.

The chain is built from TRBV2 and TRBJ1-6; TRBD1 is a possible D gene (5 bases). Per germline, CDR1 SNHLY and CDR2 FYNNEI. The CDR3 is 16 amino acids. V was shortened by 5 bases and J by 0 bases, with 11 bases between the two germline ends. The CDR3 protein is CASSLDSPSYNSPLHF. The CDR3 DNA is TGTGCCAGCAGTCTTGACAGTCCCTCCTATAATTCACCCCTCCACTTT.